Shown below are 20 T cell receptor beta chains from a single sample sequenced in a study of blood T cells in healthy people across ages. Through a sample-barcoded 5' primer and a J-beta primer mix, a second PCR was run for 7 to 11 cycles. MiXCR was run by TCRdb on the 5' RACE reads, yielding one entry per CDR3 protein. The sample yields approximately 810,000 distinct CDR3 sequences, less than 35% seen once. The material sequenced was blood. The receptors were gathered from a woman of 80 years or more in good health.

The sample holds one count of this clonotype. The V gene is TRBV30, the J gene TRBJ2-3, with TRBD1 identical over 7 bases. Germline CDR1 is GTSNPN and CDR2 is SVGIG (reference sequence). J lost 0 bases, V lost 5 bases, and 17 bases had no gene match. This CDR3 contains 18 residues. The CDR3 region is CAWAGGVSARGSTDTQYF. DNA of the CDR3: TGTGCCTGGGCAGGGGGTGTGTCCGCTAGGGGTAGCACAGATACGCAGTATTTT.

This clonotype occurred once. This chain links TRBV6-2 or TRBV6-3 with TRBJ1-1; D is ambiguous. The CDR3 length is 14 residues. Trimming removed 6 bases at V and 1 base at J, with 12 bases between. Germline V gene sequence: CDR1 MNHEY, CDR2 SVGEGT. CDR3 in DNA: TGTGCCAGCAGCTACCCGGGGAGGAACACTGAAGCTTTCTTT. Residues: CASSYPGRNTEAFF.

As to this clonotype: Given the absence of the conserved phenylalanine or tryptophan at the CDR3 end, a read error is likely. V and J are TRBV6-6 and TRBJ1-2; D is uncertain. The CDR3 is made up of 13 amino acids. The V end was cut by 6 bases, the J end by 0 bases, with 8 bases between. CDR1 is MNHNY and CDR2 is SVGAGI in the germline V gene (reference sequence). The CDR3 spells CASSKEANYGYTI. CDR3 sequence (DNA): TGTGCCAGCAGCAAAGAAGCTAACTATGGCTACACCATC.

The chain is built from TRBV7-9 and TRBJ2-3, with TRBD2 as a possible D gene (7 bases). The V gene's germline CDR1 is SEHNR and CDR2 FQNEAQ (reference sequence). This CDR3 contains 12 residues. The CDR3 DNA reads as TGTGCGGGGGGGCCCGGGACAGATACGCAGTATTTT. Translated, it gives CAGGPGTDTQYF. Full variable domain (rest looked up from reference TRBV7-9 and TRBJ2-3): DTGVSQNPRHKITKRGQNVTFRCDPISEHNRLYWYRQTLGQGPEFLTYFQNEAQLEKSRLLSDRFSAERPKGSFSTLEIQRTEQGDSAMYLCAGGPGTDTQYFGPGTRLTVL.

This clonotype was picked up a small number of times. Written as DNA, the CDR3 is TGTGCCAGCAGTTTCGTTCACAGCGACTCGAACACTGAAGCTTTCTTT. As protein: CASSFVHSDSNTEAFF. The V and J genes are TRBV27 and TRBJ1-1; no definite D call. Germline assignment: CDR1 MNHEY and CDR2 SMNVEV (reference sequence). This CDR3 region has 16 residues. V lost 3 bases to trimming and J lost 1 base, with 15 bases between them.

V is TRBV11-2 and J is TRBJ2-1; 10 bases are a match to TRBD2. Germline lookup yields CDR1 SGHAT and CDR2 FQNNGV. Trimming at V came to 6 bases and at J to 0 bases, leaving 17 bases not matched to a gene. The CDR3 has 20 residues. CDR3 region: CASSPVGGLAGESSYNEQFF. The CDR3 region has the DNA TGTGCCAGCAGTCCGGTCGGAGGCCTAGCGGGGGAAAGCTCCTACAATGAGCAGTTCTTC.

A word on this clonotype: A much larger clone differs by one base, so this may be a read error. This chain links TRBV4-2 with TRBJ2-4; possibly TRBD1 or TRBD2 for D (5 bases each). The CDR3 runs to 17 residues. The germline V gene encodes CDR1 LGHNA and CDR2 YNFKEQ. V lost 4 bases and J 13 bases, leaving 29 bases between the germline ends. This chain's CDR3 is CASSLPPSGLAYNEQYF. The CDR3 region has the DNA TGTGCCAGCAGCCTACCTCCCTCGGGGCTAGCATACAATGAGCAGTACTTC.

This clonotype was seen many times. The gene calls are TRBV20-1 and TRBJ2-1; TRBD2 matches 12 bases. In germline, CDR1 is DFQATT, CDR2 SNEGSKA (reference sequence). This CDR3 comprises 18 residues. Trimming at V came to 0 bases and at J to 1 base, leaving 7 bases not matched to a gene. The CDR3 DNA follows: TGCAGTGCTAGAGATCAGACTAGCGGGGGATTTTCCTACAATGAGCAGTTCTTC. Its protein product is CSARDQTSGGFSYNEQFF.

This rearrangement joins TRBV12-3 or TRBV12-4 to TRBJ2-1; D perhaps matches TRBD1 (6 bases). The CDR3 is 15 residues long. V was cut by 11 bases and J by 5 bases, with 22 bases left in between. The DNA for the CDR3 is TGTGCCGGCGCAGGGGAGAGGGGTAGCGACAATGAGCAGTTCTTC. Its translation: CAGAGERGSDNEQFF.

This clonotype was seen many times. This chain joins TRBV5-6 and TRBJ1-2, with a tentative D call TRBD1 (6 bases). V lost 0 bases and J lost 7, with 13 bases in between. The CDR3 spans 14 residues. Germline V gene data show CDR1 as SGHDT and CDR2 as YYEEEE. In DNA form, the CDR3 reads TGTGCCAGCAGCTTGGCCACAGGGACGGGTGGCTACACCTTC. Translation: CASSLATGTGGYTF.

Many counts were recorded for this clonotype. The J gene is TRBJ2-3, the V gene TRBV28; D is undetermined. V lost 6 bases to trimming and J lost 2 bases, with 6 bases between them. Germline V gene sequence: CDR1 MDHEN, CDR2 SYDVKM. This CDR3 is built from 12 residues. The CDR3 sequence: CASRVLTDTQYF. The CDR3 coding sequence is TGTGCCAGCAGGGTCCTCACAGATACGCAGTATTTT.

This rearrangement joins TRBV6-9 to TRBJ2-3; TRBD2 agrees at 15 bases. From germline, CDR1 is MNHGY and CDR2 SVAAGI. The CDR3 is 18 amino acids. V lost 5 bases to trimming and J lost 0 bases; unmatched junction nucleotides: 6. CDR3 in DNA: TGTGCCAGCAGTCCCGGGACTAGCGGGGGGTCTAGCACAGATACGCAGTATTTT. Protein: CASSPGTSGGSSTDTQYF.

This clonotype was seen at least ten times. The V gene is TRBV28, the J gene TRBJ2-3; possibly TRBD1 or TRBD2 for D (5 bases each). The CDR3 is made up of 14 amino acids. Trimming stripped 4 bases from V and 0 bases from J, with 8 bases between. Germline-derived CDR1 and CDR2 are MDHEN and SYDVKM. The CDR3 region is CASSSWDSTDTQYF. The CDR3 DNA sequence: TGTGCCAGCAGTTCGTGGGACAGCACAGATACGCAGTATTTT. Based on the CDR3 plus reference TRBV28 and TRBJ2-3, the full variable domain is DVKVTQSSRYLVKRTGEKVFLECVQDMDHENMFWYRQDPGLGLRLIYFSYDVKMKEKGDIPEGYSVSREKKERFSLILESASTNQTSMYLCASSSWDSTDTQYFGPGTRLTVL.

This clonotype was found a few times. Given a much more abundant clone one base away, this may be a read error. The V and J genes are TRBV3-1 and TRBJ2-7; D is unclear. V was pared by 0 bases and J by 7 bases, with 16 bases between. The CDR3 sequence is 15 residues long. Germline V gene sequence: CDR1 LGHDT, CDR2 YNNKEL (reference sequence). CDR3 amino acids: CASSQDEPSPNEQYF. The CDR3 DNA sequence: TGTGCCAGCAGCCAAGATGAGCCTAGTCCCAATGAGCAGTACTTC.

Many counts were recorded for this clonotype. The CDR3 coding sequence is TGCGCCAGCAGCTTGGGACAGGGGGATTTCTATGGCTACACCTTC. Translation gives CASSLGQGDFYGYTF. The chain uses TRBV5-1 and TRBJ1-2; 9 nucleotides agree with TRBD1. The V and J ends lost 0 bases and 4 bases, in that order; junction bases with no gene match: 4. Per germline, CDR1 SGHRS and CDR2 YFSETQ. This CDR3 has 15 residues.

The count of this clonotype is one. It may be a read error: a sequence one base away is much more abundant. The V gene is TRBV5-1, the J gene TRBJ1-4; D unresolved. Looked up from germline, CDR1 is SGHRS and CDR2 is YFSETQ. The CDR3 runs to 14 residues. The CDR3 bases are TGCGCCGGCAGCTTGACGGGAATTAATGAAAAACTGTTTTTT. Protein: CAGSLTGINEKLFF.

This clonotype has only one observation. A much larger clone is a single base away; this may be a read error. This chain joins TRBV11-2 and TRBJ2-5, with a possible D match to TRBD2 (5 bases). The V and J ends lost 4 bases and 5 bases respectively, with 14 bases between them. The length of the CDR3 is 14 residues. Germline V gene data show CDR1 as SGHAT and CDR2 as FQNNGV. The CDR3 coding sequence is TGTGCCAGCAGCTGCAACCGGGGTTTTGAGACCCAGTACTTC. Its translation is CASSCNRGFETQYF.

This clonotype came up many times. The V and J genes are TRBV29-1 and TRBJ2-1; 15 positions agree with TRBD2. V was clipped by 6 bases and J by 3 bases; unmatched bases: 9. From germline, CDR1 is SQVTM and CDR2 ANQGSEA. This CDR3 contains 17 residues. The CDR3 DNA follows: TGCAGCGTGGCTACTGGACTAGCGGGGGGGTACTACAATGAGCAGTTCTTC. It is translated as CSVATGLAGGYYNEQFF.

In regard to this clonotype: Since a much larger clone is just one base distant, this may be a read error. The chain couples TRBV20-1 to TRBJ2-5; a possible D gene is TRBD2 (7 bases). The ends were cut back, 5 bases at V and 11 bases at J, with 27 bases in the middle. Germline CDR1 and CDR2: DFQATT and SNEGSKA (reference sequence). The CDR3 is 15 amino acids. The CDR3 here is CSAVTGRGRRNEQYF. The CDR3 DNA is TGCAGTGCTGTTACAGGGCGGGGGCGCAGGAATGAGCAGTACTTC.

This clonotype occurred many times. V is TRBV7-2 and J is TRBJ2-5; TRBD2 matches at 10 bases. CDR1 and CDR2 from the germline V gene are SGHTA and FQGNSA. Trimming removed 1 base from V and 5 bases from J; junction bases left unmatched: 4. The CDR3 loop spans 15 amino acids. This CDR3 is CASSLGTSGGETQYF. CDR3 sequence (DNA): TGTGCCAGCAGCTTAGGGACTAGCGGAGGGGAGACCCAGTACTTC.